This TCR beta chain was found in a study of shared clonotypes between healthy human individuals. Donors comprised only Caucasian adults living in Nashville, Tennessee. Authors' methods: From ImmunoSEQ came sequences covering only the junction and carrying no quality scores, so filtering differed. Sequencing used immunoSEQ multiplex PCR; TCRdb keeps in-frame clones, though not all of them. The V and J calls and clone size come from that table; D and trimming were worked out from the DNA. Of 1,500,000 or so clones in the sample, approximately 98.5% were seen once. The germline CDR1 and CDR2 sequences are SQVTM and ANQGSEA. Trimming removed 7 bases from V and 2 bases from J, with 12 bases in between. The CDR3 contains 12 residues. This clone was found once.

The origin of this receptor is a man aged 25 to 40 in good health. V usage is TRBV29-1 and J usage is TRBJ2-7; TRBD2 might be the D (6 bases). Sequencing was carried out using naive CD4+ T cells sorted from blood. Sample subset: CD45RA+ positively selected. The CDR3 loop reads CSGVWGAYEQYF. For the CDR3, the DNA is TGCAGCGGAGTCTGGGGGGCCTACGAGCAGTACTTC.